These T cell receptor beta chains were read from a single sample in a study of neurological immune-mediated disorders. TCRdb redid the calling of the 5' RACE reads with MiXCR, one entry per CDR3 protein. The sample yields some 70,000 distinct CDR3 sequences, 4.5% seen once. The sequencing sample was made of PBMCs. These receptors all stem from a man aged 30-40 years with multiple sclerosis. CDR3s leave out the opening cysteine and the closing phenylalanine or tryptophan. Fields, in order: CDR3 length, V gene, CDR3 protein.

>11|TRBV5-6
ASSIWTSDTQY
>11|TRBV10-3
AISADSKNIQY
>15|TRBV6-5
ASSRIYPAGQGDEQF
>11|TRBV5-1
ASRFSEDTEAF
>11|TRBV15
ATSRVKGVLQF
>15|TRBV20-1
SAWTSGGAGSYNEQF
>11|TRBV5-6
ASSFLGSYEQY
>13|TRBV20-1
SATPLAGAYNEQF
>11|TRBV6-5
ASSFQGSTEAF
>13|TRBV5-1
ASRPASNLNTEAF
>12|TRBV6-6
ASRDGAASSRAF
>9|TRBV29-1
SVAQIYGYT
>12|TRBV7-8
TSSLGVSTDTQY
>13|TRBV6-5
ASSYSGQMNTEAF
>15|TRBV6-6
ASSPRDRQRLTDTQY
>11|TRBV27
ASSHRGDQPQH
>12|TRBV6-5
ASKGTGIYNEQF
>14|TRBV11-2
ASSLDRGHKGNTIY
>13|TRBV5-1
ASSPPGTSSYEQY
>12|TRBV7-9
ASPYAEGQRWQF
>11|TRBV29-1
SVVGGGNQPQN
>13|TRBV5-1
ASSPGVDIGNTIY
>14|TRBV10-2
ASSDQTAGGDTEAF
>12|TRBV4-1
ASSQDISYNEQF
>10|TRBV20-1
SAVTGSGGYT
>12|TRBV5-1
ASSLNRLTYGYT
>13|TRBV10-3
AISGGQRAVYEQY
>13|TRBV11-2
ASTPGQAISDTQY
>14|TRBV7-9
ASSLLDRSRNTEAF